This T cell receptor beta chain appears in the sequencing data of a study of human T cells and chemical hapten exposure. For the study at large: The study sensitized with 2% DPC on a 2 cm by 2 cm patch of upper inner arm skin. Study-level points and caveats: The study found that DPC sensitization did not change TCRs above 1 in 1000 frequency.

Described time point: patch test 1, 2 weeks after DPC sensitization. The treatment: therapeutic diphenylcyclopropenone sensitization with weekly scalp DPC. Someone pulled total RNA out of unfractionated whole blood. This CDR3 region has 15 residues. The germline V gene has CDR1 MDHEN and CDR2 SYDVKM. The V end lost 2 bases, the J end lost 1 base, and 9 bases lay between the germline ends. This clonotype was counted many times. The antigen remains undetermined. Per the original data handling: Between about 23,224 and 700,000 TCRs appeared in each sample, and the median stood at roughly 100,000. TCRdb reprocessed the RACE reads with MiXCR, giving one entry per CDR3 protein. It is TCRdb's table, rather than the study itself, that gives the V and J calls and clone size. Of roughly 34,000 distinct CDR3 sequences listed, 5% to 8% are singletons.

This specimen consisted of whole blood, obtained in connection with sensitization to the hapten diphenylcyclopropenone (DPC). The TCR comes from a woman in her twenties or thirties with alopecia areata. Some clones in this sample may be carry-over from other donors' samples. The genes are TRBV28 and TRBJ1-5; D ambiguous. The CDR3 protein is CASSLAGWSNQPQHF. CDR3 sequence (DNA): TGTGCCAGCAGTTTAGCGGGTTGGAGCAATCAGCCCCAGCATTTT.